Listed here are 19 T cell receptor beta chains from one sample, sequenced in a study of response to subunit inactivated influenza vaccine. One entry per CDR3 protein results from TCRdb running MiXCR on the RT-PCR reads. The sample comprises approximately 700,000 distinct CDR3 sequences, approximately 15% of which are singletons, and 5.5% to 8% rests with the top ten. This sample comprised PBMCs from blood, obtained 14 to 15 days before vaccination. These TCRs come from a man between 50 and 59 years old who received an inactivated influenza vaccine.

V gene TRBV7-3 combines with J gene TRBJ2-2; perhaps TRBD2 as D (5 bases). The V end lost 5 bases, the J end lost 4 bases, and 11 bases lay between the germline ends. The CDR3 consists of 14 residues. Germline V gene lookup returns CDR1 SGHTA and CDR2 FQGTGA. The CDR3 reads CASSPTRTTGELFF. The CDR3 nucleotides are TGTGCCAGCAGCCCCACTAGAACCACCGGGGAGCTGTTTTTT.

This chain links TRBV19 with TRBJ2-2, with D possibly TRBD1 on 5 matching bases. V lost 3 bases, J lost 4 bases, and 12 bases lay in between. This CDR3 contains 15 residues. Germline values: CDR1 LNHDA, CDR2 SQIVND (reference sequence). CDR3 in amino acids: CASSIVIGVTGELFF. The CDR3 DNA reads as TGTGCCAGTAGTATTGTAATAGGGGTCACCGGGGAGCTGTTTTTT.

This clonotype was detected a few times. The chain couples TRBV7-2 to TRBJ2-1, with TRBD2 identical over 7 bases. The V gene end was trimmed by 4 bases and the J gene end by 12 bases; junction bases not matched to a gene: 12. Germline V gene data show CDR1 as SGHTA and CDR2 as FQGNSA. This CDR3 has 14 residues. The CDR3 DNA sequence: TGTGCCAGCAGCTCCCGTGTGGGGGGGGGTGTGCAGTTCTTC. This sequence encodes CASSSRVGGGVQFF.

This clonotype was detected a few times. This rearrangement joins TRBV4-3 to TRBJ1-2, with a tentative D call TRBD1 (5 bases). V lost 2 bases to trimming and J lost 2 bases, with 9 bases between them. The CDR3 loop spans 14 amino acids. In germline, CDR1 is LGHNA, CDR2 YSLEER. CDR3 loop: CASSQHEGNYGYTF. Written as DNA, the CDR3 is TGCGCCAGCAGCCAACATGAGGGGAACTATGGCTACACCTTC.

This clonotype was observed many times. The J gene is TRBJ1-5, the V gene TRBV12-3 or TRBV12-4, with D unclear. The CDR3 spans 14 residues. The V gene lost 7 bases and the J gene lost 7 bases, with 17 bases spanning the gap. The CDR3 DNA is TGTGCCAGCACCGGAGACTCCGCGGGACAGCCCCAGCATTTT. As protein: CASTGDSAGQPQHF.

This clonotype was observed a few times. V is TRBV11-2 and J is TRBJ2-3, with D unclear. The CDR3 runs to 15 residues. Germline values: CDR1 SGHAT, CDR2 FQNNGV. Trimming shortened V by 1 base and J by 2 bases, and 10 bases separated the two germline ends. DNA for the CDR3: TGTGCCAGCAGCTTAGGAACGGTTGCCACAGATACGCAGTATTTT. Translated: CASSLGTVATDTQYF.

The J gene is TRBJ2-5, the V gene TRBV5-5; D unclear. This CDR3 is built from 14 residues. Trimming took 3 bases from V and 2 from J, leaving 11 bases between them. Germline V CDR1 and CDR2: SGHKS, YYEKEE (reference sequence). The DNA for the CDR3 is TGTGCCAGCAGCTCGCCACGGATTCAAGAGACCCAGTACTTC. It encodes CASSSPRIQETQYF.

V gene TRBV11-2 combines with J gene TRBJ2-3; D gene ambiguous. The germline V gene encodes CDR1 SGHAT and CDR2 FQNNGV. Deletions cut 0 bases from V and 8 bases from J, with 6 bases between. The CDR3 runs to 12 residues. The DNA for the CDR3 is TGTGCCAGCAGCTTAGACTACAGTACGCAGTATTTT. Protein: CASSLDYSTQYF.

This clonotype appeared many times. The CDR3 region has the DNA TGTGCCAGCGCCATAGCTCCCATGGGTAATCAGCCCCAGCATTTT. It translates to CASAIAPMGNQPQHF. This chain uses TRBV7-2 with TRBJ1-5; no clear D. This CDR3 has 15 residues. Germline CDR1 reads SGHTA; CDR2 reads FQGNSA. Trimming left V 8 bases short and J 4 bases short, with 18 bases between.

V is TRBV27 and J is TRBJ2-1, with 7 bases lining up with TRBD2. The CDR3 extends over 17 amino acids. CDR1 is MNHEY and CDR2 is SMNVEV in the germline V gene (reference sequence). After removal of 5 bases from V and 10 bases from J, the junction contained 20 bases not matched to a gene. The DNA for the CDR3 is TGTGCCAGCAGTCCCCGTCACCGGGAGGACCTATTTCGGGAGCAGTTCTTC. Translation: CASSPRHREDLFREQFF.

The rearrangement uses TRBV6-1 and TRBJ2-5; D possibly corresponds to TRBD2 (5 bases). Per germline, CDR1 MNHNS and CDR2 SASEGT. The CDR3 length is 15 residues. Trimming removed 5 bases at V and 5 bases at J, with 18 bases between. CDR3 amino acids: CASSTPQRRWETQYF. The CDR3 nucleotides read TGTGCCAGCAGTACACCCCAGAGGAGGTGGGAGACCCAGTACTTC.

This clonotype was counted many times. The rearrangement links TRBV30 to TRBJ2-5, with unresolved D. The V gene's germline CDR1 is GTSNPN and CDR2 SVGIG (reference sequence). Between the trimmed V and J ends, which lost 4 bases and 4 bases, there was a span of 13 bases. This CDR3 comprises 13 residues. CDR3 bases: TGTGCCTGGAATCGGTCGTTTAGAGAGACCCAGTACTTC. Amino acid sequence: CAWNRSFRETQYF.

DNA of the CDR3: TGTGCCAGCAGCCAAGTTGGCCTTCAAGTCCCCACAGATACGCAGTATTTT. It codes for CASSQVGLQVPTDTQYF. V and J are TRBV14 and TRBJ2-3; no reliable D call. V gave up 1 base and J gave up 2 bases, with 16 bases separating them. This CDR3 has 17 amino acids. Germline CDR1 is SGHDN and CDR2 is FVKESK.

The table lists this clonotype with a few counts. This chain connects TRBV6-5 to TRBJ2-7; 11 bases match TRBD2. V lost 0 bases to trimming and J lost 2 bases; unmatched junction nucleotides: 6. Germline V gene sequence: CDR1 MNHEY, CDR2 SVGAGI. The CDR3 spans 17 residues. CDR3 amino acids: CASSYSRRLAGPYEQYF. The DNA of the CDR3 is TGTGCCAGCAGTTACTCGAGGAGACTAGCGGGACCCTACGAGCAGTACTTC.

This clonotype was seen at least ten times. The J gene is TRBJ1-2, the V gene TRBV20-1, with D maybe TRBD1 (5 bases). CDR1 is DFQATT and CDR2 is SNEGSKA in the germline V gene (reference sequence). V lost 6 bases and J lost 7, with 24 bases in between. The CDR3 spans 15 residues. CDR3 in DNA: TGCAGTGCGACCGGGACTACTCCTCTTCAAGGTGGCTACACCTTC. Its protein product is CSATGTTPLQGGYTF.

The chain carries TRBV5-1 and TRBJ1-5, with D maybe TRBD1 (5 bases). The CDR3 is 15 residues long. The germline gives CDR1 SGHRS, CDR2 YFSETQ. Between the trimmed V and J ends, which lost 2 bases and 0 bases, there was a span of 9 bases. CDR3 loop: CASSFQGLSNQPQHF. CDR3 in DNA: TGCGCCAGCAGCTTTCAGGGCCTTAGCAATCAGCCCCAGCATTTT.

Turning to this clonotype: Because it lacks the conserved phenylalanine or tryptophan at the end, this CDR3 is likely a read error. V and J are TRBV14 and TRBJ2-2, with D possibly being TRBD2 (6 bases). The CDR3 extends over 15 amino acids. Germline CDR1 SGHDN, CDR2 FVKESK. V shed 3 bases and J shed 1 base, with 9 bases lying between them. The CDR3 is CASSQQRVNTGELFS. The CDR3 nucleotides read TGTGCCAGCAGCCAGCAGCGGGTGAACACCGGGGAGCTGTTTTCT.

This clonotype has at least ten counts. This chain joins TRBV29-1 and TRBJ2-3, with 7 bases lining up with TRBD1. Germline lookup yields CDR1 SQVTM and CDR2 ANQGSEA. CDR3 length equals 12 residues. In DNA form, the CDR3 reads TGCAGTCATGACAGGGCGGGAGATACGCAGTATTTT. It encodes CSHDRAGDTQYF.

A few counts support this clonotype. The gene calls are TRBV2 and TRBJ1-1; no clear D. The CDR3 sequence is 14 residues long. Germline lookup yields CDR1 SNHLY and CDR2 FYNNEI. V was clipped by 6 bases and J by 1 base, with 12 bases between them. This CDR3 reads CASRPRTGNTEAFF. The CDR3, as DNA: TGTGCCAGCAGACCTCGAACGGGGAACACTGAAGCTTTCTTT.